The 7 T cell receptor beta chains below come from one sample, sequenced in a study of shared clonotypes between healthy human individuals. TCRdb's table, derived via immunoSEQ multiplex PCR, lists solely in-frame clones and lacks some. The profile covers 2 million to 3 million clones, with roughly 92% appearing a single time and over 0.12% taken by the ten largest. Source material: naive CD4+ T cells sorted from blood. Subset reported: CD45RA+ positively selected. The receptors were sampled from a man aged 18 to 30 in good health.

The V gene is TRBV7-9, the J gene TRBJ2-3; the D call may be TRBD1 or TRBD2 (5 bases each). Deletions cut 3 bases from V and 2 bases from J, with 15 bases between. This CDR3 is 16 amino acids long. Per germline, CDR1 SEHNR and CDR2 FQNEAQ (reference sequence). CDR3 nucleotide sequence: TGTGCCAGCAGCTTTGGAAGTGGGGGACCCACAGATACGCAGTATTTT. Its protein is CASSFGSGGPTDTQYF.

The chain uses TRBV7-2 and TRBJ2-7; D gene unclear. Germline CDR1 is SGHTA and CDR2 is FQGNSA. V was shortened by 1 base and J by 3 bases, with 19 bases between the two germline ends. The CDR3 consists of 17 residues. CDR3 DNA sequence: TGTGCCAGCAGCTTAGGGGGTCAGGCCTTCCCCCTCTACGAGCAGTACTTC. Translating gives CASSLGGQAFPLYEQYF.

The J gene is TRBJ2-1, the V gene TRBV10-1; a weak D match, TRBD1 (6 bases). V was cut by 2 bases and J by 0 bases, with 14 bases left in between. The CDR3 sequence is 17 residues long. The germline CDR1 and CDR2 sequences are WNHNN and SYGVQD (reference sequence). CDR3 loop: CASSEDPTGSSYNEQFF. Written as DNA, the CDR3 is TGCGCCAGCAGTGAGGACCCCACAGGGAGCTCCTACAATGAGCAGTTCTTC.

The J gene is TRBJ1-4, the V gene TRBV28, with 9 nucleotides matching TRBD1. V shed 5 bases and J 7 bases; nucleotides not matched to a gene: 11. Germline CDR1 and CDR2: MDHEN and SYDVKM. This CDR3 has 16 amino acids. The CDR3 spells CASSPTPGTGSEKLFF. CDR3 DNA sequence: TGTGCCAGCAGTCCCACTCCCGGGACAGGGAGTGAAAAACTGTTTTTT.

The chain couples TRBV28 to TRBJ2-5; weak D call: TRBD1 (6 bases). V was trimmed by 4 bases and J by 5 bases, leaving 23 bases between them. Looked up from germline, CDR1 is MDHEN and CDR2 is SYDVKM. This CDR3 has 17 residues. This chain's CDR3 is CASSSPHLTGYRETQYF. The CDR3 coding sequence is TGTGCCAGCAGTTCTCCCCATTTGACAGGCTATAGGGAGACCCAGTACTTC.

The chain couples TRBV7-2 to TRBJ2-7; 8 bases are shared with TRBD2. Trimming cost V 2 bases and J 0 bases; bases outside gene matches: 6. The germline CDR1 and CDR2 sequences are SGHTA and FQGNSA. There are 16 residues in the CDR3. CDR3 loop: CASSLQMTSASYEQYF. The CDR3 DNA follows: TGTGCCAGCAGCTTACAGATGACTAGCGCCTCCTACGAGCAGTACTTC.

This chain links TRBV6-1 with TRBJ1-1; 8 bases match TRBD1. The CDR3 length is 15 residues. Trimming cost V 0 bases and J 10 bases; bases outside gene matches: 10. Germline V gives CDR1 MNHNS, CDR2 SASEGT. CDR3 loop: CASSEAWAGGKGAFF. The CDR3, as DNA: TGTGCCAGCAGTGAAGCTTGGGCAGGGGGCAAGGGAGCTTTCTTT.